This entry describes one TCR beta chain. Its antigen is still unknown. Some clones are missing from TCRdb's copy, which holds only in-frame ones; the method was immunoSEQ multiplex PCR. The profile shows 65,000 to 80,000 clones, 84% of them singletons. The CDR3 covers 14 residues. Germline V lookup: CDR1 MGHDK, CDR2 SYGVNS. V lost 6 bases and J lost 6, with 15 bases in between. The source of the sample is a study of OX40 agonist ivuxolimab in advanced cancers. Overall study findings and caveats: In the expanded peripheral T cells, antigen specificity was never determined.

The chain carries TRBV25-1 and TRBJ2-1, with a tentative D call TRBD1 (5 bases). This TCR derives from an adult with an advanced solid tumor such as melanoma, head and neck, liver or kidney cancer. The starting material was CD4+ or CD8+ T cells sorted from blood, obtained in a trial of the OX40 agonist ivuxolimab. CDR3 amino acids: CASRTSRVSNEQFF. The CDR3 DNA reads TGTGCCAGCAGAACTTCCAGGGTTTCCAATGAGCAGTTCTTC.